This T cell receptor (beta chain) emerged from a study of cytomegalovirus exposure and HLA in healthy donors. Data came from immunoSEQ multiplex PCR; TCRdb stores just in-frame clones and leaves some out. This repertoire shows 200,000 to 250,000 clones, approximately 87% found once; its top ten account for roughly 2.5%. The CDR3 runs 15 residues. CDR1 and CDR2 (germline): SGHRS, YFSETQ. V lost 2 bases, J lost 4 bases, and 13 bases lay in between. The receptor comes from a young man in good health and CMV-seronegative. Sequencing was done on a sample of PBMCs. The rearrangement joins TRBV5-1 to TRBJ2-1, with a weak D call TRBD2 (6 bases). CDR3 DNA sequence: TGCGCCAGCAGCTTACAGGCGGGATCTTACAATGAGCAGTTCTTC. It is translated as CASSLQAGSYNEQFF.